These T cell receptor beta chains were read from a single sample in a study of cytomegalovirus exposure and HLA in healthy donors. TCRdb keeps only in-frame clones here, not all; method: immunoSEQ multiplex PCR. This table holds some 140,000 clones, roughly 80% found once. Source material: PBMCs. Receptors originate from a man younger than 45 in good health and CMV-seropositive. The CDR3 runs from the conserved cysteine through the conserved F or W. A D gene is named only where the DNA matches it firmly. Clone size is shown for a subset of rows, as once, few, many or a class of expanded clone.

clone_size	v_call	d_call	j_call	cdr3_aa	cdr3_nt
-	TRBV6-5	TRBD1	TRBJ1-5	CASSGQGWQPQHF	TGTGCCAGCAGTGGACAGGGGTGGCAGCCCCAGCATTTT
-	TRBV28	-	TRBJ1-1	CASSSSLNTEAFF	TGTGCCAGCAGTTCCTCCTTGAACACTGAAGCTTTCTTT
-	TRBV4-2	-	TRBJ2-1	CASSQSTYNEQFF	TGTGCCAGCAGCCAGTCTACCTACAATGAGCAGTTCTTC
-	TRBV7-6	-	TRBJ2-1	CASSLVGQGFYNEQFF	TGTGCCAGCAGCTTAGTCGGGCAGGGGTTCTACAATGAGCAGTTCTTC
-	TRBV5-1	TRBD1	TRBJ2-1	CASSFGTDYNEQFF	TGCGCCAGCAGCTTTGGGACAGACTACAATGAGCAGTTCTTC
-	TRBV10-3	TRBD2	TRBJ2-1	CAISERIAGGLYNEQFF	TGTGCCATCAGCGAACGAATAGCGGGAGGGTTATACAATGAGCAGTTCTTC
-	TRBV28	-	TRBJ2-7	CAIRAAGTSYEQYF	TGTGCCATTCGAGCTGCGGGGACTTCCTACGAGCAGTACTTC
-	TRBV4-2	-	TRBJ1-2	CASSSGTQAYGYTF	TGTGCCAGCAGCTCCGGGACTCAAGCCTATGGCTACACCTTC
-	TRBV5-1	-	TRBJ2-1	CASSLGGRGEQFF	TGCGCCAGCAGCTTGGGGGGTCGGGGTGAGCAGTTCTTC
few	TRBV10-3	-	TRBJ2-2	CAISGTVVTGELFF	TGTGCCATCAGTGGCACAGTCGTCACCGGGGAGCTGTTTTTT
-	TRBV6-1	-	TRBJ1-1	CASRTGEGFRTEAFF	TGTGCCAGCCGGACGGGGGAGGGATTTCGCACTGAAGCTTTCTTT
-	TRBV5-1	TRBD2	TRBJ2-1	CASSPGLAGALYYNEQFF	TGCGCCAGCAGCCCTGGACTAGCGGGAGCATTATACTACAATGAGCAGTTCTTC
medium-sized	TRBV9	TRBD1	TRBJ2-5	CASSVEGTEETQYF	TGTGCCAGCAGCGTAGAGGGGACAGAAGAGACCCAGTACTTC
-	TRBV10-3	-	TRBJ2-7	CAISERENRVIGNEQYF	TGTGCCATCAGTGAGCGGGAAAACAGGGTAATCGGGAACGAGCAGTACTTC
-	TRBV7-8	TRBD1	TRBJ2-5	CASSLVARGETQYF	TGTGCCAGCAGCTTAGTAGCCAGGGGGGAGACCCAGTACTTC
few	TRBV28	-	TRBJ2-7	CASSFQGKGTYEQYF	TGTGCCAGCAGTTTTCAGGGGAAGGGTACCTACGAGCAGTACTTC
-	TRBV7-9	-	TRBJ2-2	CASSRWPGDTGELFF	TGTGCCAGCAGCCGGTGGCCAGGGGACACCGGGGAGCTGTTTTTT
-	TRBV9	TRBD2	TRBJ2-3	CASSVVQAFCGRAKNTQYF	TGTGCCAGCAGCGTAGTACAGGCCTTTTGCGGGAGGGCCAAGAATACGCAGTATTTT
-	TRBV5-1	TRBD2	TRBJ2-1	CASSYSGLAGAEQFF	TGCGCCAGCAGCTACTCGGGACTAGCGGGAGCTGAGCAGTTCTTC
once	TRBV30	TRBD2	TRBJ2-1	CAWSWELAGPFNEQFF	TGTGCCTGGAGCTGGGAACTAGCGGGACCATTTAATGAGCAGTTCTTC
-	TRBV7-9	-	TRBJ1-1	CASSHRVLDTEAFF	TGTGCCAGCAGCCACAGGGTATTAGACACTGAAGCTTTCTTT
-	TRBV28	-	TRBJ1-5	CASRYMGGGQPQHF	TGTGCCAGCCGATATATGGGGGGAGGACAGCCCCAGCATTTT
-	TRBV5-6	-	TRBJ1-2	CASSRPNRPSSYTF	TGTGCCAGCAGTCGACCGAACAGGCCCTCGAGCTACACCTTC
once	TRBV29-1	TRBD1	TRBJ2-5	CSVEGGQVVEGLETQYF	TGCAGCGTTGAAGGGGGACAGGTCGTTGAGGGATTAGAGACCCAGTACTTC
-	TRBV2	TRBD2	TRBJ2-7	CASSPWALAESYEQYF	TGTGCCAGCAGTCCTTGGGCACTAGCGGAATCCTACGAGCAGTACTTC
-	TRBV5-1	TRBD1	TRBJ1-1	CASSSTPGQLFTEAFF	TGCGCCAGCAGCTCAACCCCGGGACAGTTGTTCACTGAAGCTTTCTTT
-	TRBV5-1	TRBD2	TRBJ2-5	CASSPSGGTGETQYF	TGCGCCAGCAGCCCGAGCGGGGGAACTGGGGAGACCCAGTACTTC
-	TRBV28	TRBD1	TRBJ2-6	CASSRQGMGANVLTF	TGTGCCAGCAGTCGACAGGGGATGGGGGCCAACGTCCTGACTTTC
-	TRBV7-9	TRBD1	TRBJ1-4	CASSFTTGVTNEKLFF	TGTGCCAGCAGCTTCACCACAGGGGTCACTAATGAAAAACTGTTTTTT
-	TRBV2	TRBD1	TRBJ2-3	CASRGTGAYTDTQYF	TGTGCCAGCAGGGGGACAGGGGCCTACACAGATACGCAGTATTTT
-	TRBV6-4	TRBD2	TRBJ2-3	CASSDGREGRDTQYF	TGTGCCAGCAGTGATGGCAGGGAGGGCCGAGATACGCAGTATTTT
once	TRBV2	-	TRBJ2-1	CASSLPLTHNEQFF	TGTGCCAGCAGCCTCCCACTCACTCACAATGAGCAGTTCTTC
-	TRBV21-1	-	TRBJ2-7	CASSPSGNSYEQYF	TGTGCCAGCAGTCCTAGCGGGAACTCCTACGAGCAGTACTTC
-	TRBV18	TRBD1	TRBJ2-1	CASSFLGQGTNEQFF	TGTGCCAGCTCCTTCCTAGGACAGGGGACCAATGAGCAGTTCTTC
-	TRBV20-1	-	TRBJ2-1	CSAPVVDEQFF	TGCAGTGCGCCGGTGGTGGATGAGCAGTTCTTC
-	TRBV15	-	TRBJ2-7	CATSRSRWRGLHEQYF	TGTGCCACCAGCAGAAGTAGATGGCGGGGGCTCCACGAGCAGTACTTC
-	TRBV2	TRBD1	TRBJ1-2	CASILGTGSGYTF	TGTGCCAGCATCCTTGGGACAGGGTCTGGCTACACCTTC
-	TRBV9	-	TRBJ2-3	CASSSGHKTSTDTQYF	TGTGCCAGCAGCTCGGGACACAAGACTAGCACAGATACGCAGTATTTT
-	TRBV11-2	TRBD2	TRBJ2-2	CASAGGGLTTGFNTGELFF	TGTGCCAGCGCCGGGGGGGGACTGACGACAGGTTTTAACACCGGGGAGCTGTTTTTT
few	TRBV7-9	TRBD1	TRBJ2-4	CASSPGTVEGNIQYF	TGTGCCAGCAGCCCGGGGACAGTTGAGGGAAACATTCAGTACTTC
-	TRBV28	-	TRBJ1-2	CASSLWDRPNYGYTF	TGTGCCAGCAGTTTATGGGACAGACCTAACTATGGCTACACCTTC
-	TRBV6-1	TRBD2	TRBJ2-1	CASSEPGLAYNEQFF	TGTGCCAGCAGTGAGCCGGGACTAGCGTACAATGAGCAGTTCTTC
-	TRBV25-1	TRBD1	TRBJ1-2	CASSGRTGESNYGYTF	TGTGCCAGCAGTGGACGGACAGGGGAATCCAACTATGGCTACACCTTC
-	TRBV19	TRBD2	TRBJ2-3	CASSALAGGHTDTQYF	TGTGCCAGTAGTGCACTAGCGGGGGGCCACACAGATACGCAGTATTTT
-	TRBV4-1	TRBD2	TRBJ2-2	CASSQGSGSNTGELFF	TGCGCCAGCAGCCAAGGAAGCGGGAGTAACACCGGGGAGCTGTTTTTT
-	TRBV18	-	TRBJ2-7	CASSPMGQGDTVEQYF	TGTGCCAGCTCACCTATGGGCCAAGGGGACACCGTCGAGCAGTACTTC
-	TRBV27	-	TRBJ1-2	CASSLSAGAFLNYGYTF	TGTGCCAGCAGTTTATCGGCAGGGGCGTTTCTAAACTATGGCTACACCTTC
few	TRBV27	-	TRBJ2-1	CASSLDSYNEQFF	TGTGCCAGCAGTTTAGACAGCTACAATGAGCAGTTCTTC
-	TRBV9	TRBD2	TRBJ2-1	CASSVAGLASREQFF	TGTGCCAGCAGCGTAGCGGGACTAGCCTCCCGAGAGCAGTTCTTC
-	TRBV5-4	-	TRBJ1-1	CASSPLLQRTNTEAFF	TGTGCCAGCAGCCCCCTGTTACAGCGGACCAACACTGAAGCTTTCTTT
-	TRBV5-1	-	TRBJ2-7	CASSSQGVGEQYF	TGCGCCAGCAGCTCCCAAGGGGTAGGAGAGCAGTACTTC
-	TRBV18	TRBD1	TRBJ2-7	CASSPGTGAEQYF	TGTGCCAGCTCACCCGGGACAGGGGCCGAGCAGTACTTC
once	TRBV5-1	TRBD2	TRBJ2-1	CASSLFTSGIGNEQFF	TGCGCCAGCAGCTTGTTCACTAGCGGGATCGGCAATGAGCAGTTCTTC